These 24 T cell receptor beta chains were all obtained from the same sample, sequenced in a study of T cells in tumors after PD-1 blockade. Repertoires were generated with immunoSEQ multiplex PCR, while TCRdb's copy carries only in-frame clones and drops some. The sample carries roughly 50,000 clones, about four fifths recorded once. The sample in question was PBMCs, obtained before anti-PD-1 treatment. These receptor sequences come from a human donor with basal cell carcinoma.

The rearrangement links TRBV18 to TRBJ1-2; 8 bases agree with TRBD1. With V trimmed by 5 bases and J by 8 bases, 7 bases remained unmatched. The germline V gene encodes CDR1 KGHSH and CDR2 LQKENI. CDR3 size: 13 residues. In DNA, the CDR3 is TGTGCCAGCTCATCATGGACAGGGCAAGGCTACACCTTC. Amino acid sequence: CASSSWTGQGYTF.

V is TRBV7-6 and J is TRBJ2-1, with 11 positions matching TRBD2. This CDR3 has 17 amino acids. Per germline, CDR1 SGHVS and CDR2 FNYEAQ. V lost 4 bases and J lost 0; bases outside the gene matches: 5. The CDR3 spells CASSSPTSGSSYNEQFF. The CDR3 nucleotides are TGTGCCAGCAGCTCCCCCACTAGCGGGAGCTCCTACAATGAGCAGTTCTTC.

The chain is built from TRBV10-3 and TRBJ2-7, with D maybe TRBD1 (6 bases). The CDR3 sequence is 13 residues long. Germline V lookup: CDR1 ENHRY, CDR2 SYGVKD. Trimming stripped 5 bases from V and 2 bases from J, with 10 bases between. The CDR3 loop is CAISPTGAYEQYF. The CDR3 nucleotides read TGTGCCATCAGTCCGACAGGAGCCTACGAGCAGTACTTC.

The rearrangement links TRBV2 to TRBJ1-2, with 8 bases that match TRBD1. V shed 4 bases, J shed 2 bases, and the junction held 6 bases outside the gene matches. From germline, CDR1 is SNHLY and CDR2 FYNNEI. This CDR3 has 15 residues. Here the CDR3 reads CASSGGGQVNYGYTF. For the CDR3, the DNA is TGTGCCAGCAGTGGGGGGGGACAGGTCAACTATGGCTACACCTTC.

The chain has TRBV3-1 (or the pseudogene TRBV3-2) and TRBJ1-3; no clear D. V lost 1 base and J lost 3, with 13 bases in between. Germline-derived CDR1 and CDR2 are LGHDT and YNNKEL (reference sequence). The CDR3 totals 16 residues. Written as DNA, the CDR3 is TGTGCCAGCAGCCAAGTACAGTCTGGTCGTGGAAACACCATATATTTT. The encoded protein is CASSQVQSGRGNTIYF.

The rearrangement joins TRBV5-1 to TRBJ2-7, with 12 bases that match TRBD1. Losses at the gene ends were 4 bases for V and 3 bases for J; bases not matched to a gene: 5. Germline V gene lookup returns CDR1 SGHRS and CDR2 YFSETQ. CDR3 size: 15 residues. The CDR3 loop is CASSRGQGAFYEQYF. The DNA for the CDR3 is TGCGCCAGCAGCCGGGGACAGGGGGCGTTCTACGAGCAGTACTTC.

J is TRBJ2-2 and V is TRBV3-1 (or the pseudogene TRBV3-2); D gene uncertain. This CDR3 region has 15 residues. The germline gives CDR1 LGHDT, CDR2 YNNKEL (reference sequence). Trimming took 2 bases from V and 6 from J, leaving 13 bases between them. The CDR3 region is CASSQKGRAAGELFF. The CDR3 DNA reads TGTGCCAGCAGCCAAAAGGGTCGGGCGGCCGGGGAGCTGTTTTTT.

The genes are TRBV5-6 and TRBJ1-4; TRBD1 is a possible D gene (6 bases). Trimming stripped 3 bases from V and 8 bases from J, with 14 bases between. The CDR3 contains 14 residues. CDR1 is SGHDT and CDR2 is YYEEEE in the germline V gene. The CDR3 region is CASSSIRGGEKLFF. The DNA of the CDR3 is TGTGCCAGCAGCTCCATCAGGGGCGGGGAAAAACTGTTTTTT.

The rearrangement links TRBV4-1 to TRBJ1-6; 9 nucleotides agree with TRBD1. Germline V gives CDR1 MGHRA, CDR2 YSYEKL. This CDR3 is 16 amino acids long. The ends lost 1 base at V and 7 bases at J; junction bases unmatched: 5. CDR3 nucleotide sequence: TGCGCCAGCAGCCAAGGGGGACAGGGTAGAAATTCACCCCTCCACTTT. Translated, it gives CASSQGGQGRNSPLHF.

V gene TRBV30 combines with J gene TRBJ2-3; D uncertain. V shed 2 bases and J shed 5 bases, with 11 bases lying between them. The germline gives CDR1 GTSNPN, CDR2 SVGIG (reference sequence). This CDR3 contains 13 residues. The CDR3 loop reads CAWSTGWGDTQYF. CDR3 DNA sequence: TGTGCCTGGAGTACTGGGTGGGGAGATACGCAGTATTTT.

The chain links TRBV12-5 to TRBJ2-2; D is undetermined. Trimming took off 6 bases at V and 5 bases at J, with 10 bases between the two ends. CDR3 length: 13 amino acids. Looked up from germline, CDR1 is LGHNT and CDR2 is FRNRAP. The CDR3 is CASGRLSTGELFF. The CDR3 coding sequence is TGTGCTAGTGGCCGCCTCAGTACCGGGGAGCTGTTTTTT.

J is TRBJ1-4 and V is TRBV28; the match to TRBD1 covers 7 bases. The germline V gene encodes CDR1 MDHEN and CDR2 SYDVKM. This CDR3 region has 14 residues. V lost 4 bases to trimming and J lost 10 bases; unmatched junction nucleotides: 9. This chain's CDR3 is CASSSTGSVRKLFF. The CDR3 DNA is TGTGCCAGCAGTTCGACAGGGTCCGTTAGAAAACTGTTTTTT.

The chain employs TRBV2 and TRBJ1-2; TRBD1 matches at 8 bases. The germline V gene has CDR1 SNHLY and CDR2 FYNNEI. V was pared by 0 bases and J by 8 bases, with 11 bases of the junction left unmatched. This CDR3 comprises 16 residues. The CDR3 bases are TGTGCCAGCAGTGAAGCGCTTCGTGACAGGGGAGGAGGCTACACCTTC. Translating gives CASSEALRDRGGGYTF.

The CDR3 DNA sequence: TGCGCCAGCAGCTTGGAGGGGAACGAGCAGTACTTC. It yields the protein CASSLEGNEQYF. The V and J genes are TRBV5-1 and TRBJ2-7; D perhaps matches TRBD1 (5 bases). Deletions cut 0 bases from V and 5 bases from J, with 6 bases between. This CDR3 contains 12 residues. Per the germline V gene, CDR1 is SGHRS and CDR2 is YFSETQ. The variable domain in full, completed from reference TRBV5-1 and TRBJ2-7, reads KAGVTQTPRYLIKTRGQQVTLSCSPISGHRSVSWYQQTPGQGLQFLFEYFSETQRNKGNFPGRFSGRQFSNSRSEMNVSTLELGDSALYLCASSLEGNEQYFGPGTRLTVT.

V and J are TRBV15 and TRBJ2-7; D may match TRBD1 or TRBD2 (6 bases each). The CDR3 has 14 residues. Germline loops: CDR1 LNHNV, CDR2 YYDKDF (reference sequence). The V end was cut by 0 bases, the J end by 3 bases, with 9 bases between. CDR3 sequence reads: CATSREGGFYEQYF. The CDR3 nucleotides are TGTGCCACCAGCAGAGAAGGGGGGTTCTACGAGCAGTACTTC.

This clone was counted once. DNA of the CDR3: TGTGCCAGCAGCTTGGACGGCCATCCCGGGAATGAGCAGTTCTTC. As protein: CASSLDGHPGNEQFF. V and J are TRBV5-4 and TRBJ2-1, with unresolved D. The V and J ends lost 0 bases and 7 bases respectively, with 14 bases between them. Per germline, CDR1 SGHNT and CDR2 YYREEE (reference sequence). CDR3 length equals 15 residues.

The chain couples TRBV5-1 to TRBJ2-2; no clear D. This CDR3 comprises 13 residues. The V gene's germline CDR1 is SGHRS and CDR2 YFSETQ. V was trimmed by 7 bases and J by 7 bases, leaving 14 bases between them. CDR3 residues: CASGLMKGGELFF. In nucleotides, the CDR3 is TGCGCCAGCGGGCTCATGAAGGGCGGGGAGCTGTTTTTT.

CDR3 in amino acids: CASSLEATGAVEAFF. The CDR3 DNA reads as TGTGCCAGCAGCTTAGAAGCTACAGGGGCGGTTGAAGCTTTCTTT. The chain carries TRBV7-6 and TRBJ1-1, with 7 bases lining up with TRBD1. The CDR3 covers 15 residues. J gave up 7 bases and V 1 base, and 9 bases lay outside the gene matches. Germline values: CDR1 SGHVS, CDR2 FNYEAQ.

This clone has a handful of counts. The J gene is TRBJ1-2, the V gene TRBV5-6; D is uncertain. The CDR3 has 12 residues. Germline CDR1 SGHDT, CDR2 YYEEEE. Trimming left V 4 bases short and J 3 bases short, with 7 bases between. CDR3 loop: CASSTGHYGYTF. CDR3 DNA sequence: TGTGCCAGCAGCACTGGACACTATGGCTACACCTTC.

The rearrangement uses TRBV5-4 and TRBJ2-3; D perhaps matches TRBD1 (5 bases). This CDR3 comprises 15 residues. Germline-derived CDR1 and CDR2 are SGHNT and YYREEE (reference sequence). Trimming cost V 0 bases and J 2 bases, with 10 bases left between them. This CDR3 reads CASSLAKGYTDTQYF. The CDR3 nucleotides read TGTGCCAGCAGCTTGGCGAAGGGGTACACAGATACGCAGTATTTT.

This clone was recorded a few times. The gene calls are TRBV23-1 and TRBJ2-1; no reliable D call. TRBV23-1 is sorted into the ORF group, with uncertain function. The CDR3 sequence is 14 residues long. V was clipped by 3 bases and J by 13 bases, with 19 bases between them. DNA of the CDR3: TGCGCCAGCAGTCATTTGAACAAGCGCCCCCAACAGTTCTTC. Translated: CASSHLNKRPQQFF.

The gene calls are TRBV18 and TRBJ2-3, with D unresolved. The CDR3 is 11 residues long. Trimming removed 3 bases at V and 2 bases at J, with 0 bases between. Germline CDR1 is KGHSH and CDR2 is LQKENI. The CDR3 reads CASSPTDTQYF. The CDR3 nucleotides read TGTGCCAGCTCACCCACAGATACGCAGTATTTT.

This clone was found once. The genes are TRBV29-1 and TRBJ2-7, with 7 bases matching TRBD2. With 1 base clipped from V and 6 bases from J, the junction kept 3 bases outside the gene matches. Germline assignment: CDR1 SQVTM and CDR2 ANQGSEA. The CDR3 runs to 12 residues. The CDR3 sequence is CSVEGGGAEQYF. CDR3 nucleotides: TGCAGCGTTGAAGGGGGGGGTGCCGAGCAGTACTTC.

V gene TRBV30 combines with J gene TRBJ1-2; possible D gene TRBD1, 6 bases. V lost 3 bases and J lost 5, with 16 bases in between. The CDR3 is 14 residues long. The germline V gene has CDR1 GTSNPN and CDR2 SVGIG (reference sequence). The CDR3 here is CAWSDPGQIYGYTF. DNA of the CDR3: TGTGCCTGGAGCGACCCCGGACAGATATATGGCTACACCTTC.